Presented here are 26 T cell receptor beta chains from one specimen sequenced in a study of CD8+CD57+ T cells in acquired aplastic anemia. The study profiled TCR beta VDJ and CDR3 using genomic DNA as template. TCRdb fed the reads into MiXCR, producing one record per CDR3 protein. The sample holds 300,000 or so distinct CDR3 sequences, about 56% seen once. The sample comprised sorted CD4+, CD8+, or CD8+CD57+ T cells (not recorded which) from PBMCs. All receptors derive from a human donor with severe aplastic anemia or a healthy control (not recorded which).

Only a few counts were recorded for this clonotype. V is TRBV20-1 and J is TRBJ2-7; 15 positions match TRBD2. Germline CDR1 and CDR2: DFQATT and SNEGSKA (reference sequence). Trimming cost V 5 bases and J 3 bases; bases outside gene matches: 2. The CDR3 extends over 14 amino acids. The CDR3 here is CSAWTSGGGYEQYF. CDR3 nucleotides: TGCAGTGCTTGGACTAGCGGGGGGGGCTACGAGCAGTACTTC.

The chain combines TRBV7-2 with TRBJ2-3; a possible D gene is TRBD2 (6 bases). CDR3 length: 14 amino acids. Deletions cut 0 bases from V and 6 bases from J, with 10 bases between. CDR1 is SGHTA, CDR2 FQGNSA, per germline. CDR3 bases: TGTGCCAGCAGCTTAGCGGGACTGAGCGATACGCAGTATTTT. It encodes CASSLAGLSDTQYF.

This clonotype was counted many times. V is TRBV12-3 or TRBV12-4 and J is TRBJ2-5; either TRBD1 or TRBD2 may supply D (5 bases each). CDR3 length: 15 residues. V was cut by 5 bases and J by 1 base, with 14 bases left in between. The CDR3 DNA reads TGTGCCAGCAGTCAATTCCGGGGCCGCCAAGAGACCCAGTACTTC. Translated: CASSQFRGRQETQYF.

The CDR3 nucleotides are TGTGCCAGCAGTCACGGGACAGGGGTTGGGGATGGCTACACCTTC. It codes for CASSHGTGVGDGYTF. The J gene is TRBJ1-2, the V gene TRBV12-3 or TRBV12-4; 10 nucleotides line up with TRBD1. Trimming cost V 5 bases and J 6 bases; bases outside gene matches: 9. The CDR3 runs 15 residues.

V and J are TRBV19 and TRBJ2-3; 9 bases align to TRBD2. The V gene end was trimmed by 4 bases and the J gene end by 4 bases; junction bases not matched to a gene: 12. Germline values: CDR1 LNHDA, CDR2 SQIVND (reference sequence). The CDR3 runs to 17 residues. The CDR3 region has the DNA TGTGCCAGTAGTACCCGAATTAGCGGGGGAGGCCCAGATACGCAGTATTTT. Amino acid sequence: CASSTRISGGGPDTQYF.

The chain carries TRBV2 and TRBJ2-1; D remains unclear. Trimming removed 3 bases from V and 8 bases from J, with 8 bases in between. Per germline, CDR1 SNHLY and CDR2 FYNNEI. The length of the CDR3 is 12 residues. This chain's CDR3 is CASSDVGHEQFF. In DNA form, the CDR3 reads TGTGCCAGCAGTGATGTGGGTCATGAGCAGTTCTTC.

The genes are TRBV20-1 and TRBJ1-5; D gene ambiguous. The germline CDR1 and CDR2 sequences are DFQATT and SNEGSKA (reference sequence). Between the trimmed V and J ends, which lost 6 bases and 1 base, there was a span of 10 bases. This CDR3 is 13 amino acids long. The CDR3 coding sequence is TGCAGTGCGTTGAGACGGAGCAATCAGCCCCAGCATTTT. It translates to CSALRRSNQPQHF.

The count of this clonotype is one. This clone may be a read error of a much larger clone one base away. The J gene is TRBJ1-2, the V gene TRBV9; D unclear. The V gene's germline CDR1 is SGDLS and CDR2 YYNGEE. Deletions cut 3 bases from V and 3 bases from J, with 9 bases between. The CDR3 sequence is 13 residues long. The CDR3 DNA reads TGTGCCAGCAGCGCCCGGGCGGACTATGGCTACACCTTC. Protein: CASSARADYGYTF.

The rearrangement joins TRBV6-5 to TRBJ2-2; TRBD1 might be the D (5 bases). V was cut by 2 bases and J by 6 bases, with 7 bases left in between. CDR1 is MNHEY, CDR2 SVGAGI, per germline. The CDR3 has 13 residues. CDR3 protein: CASSYPRAGELFF. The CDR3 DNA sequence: TGTGCCAGCAGTTACCCCAGGGCCGGGGAGCTGTTTTTT.

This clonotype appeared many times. The CDR3 is CAISEQTGAYGYTF. CDR3 nucleotide sequence: TGTGCCATCAGTGAGCAGACAGGCGCATATGGCTACACCTTC. The V gene is TRBV10-3, the J gene TRBJ1-2; a weak D match, TRBD1 (6 bases). V lost 2 bases and J lost 5, with 12 bases in between. Germline V gene data show CDR1 as ENHRY and CDR2 as SYGVKD. This CDR3 spans 14 amino acids.

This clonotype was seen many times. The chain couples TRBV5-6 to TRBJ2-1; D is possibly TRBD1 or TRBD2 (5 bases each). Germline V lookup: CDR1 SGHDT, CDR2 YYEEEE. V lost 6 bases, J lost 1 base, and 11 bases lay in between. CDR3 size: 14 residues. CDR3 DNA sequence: TGTGCCAGCAAGCGTGGGGGATCCTACAATGAGCAGTTCTTC. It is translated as CASKRGGSYNEQFF.

CDR3 protein: CASSHDSGETQYF. DNA for the CDR3: TGTGCCAGCAGTCACGACAGCGGAGAGACCCAGTACTTC. The genes are TRBV6-5 and TRBJ2-5; D is perhaps TRBD1 or TRBD2 (5 bases each). Trimming took 5 bases from V and 4 from J, leaving 11 bases between them. Germline CDR1 and CDR2: MNHEY and SVGAGI. CDR3 length equals 13 residues.

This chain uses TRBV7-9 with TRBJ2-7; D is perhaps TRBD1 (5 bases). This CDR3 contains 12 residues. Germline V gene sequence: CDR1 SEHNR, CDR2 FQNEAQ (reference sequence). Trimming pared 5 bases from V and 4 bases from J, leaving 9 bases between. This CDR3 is CASSPRAYEQYF. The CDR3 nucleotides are TGTGCCAGCAGCCCCAGGGCTTACGAGCAGTACTTC.

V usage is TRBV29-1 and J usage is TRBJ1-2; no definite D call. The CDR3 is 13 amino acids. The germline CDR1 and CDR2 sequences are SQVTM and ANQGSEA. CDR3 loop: CSARVIGLYGYTF. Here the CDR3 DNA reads TGCAGTGCTAGAGTCATAGGCCTCTATGGCTACACCTTC.

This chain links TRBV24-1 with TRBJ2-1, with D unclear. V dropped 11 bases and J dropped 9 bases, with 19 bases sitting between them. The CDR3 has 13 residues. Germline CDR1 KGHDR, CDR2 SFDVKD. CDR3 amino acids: CASSPRLGSEQFF. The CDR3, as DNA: TGTGCCAGCAGCCCCCGCCTGGGCAGTGAGCAGTTCTTC.

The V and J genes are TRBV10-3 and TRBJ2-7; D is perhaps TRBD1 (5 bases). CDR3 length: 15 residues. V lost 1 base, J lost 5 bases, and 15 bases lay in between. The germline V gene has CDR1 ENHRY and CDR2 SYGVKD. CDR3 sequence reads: CAISEFEQGADEQYF. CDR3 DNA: TGTGCCATCAGTGAGTTTGAGCAGGGTGCAGACGAGCAGTACTTC.

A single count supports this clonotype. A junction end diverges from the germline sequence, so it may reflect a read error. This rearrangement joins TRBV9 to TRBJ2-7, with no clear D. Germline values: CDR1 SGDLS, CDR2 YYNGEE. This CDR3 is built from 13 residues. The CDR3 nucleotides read TGTGCCAGCAGCGGAGGTCCCGACGGCGAGCAGTGCTTC. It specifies CASSGGPDGEQCF. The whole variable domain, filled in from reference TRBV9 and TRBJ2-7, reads DSGVTQTPKHLITATGQRVTLRCSPRSGDLSVYWYQQSLDQGLQFLIQYYNGEERAKGNILERFSAQQFPDLHSELNLSSLELGDSALYFCASSGGPDGEQCFGPGTRLTVT.

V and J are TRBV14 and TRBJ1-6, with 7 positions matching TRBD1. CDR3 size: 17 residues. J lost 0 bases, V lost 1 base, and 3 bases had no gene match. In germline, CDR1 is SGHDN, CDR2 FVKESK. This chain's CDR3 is CASSQGQGSSYNSPLHF. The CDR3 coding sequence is TGTGCCAGCAGCCAAGGACAGGGTAGCTCCTATAATTCACCCCTCCACTTT.

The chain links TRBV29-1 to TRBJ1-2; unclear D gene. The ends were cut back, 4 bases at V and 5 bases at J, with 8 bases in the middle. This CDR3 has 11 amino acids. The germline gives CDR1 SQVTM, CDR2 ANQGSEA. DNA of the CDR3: TGCAGCGTTGGTTTCGGGTATGGCTACACCTTC. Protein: CSVGFGYGYTF.

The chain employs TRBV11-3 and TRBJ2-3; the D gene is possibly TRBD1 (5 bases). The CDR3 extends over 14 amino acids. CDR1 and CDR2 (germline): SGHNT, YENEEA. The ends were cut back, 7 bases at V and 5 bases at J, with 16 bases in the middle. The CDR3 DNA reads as TGTGCCAGCAACCTAAGGGCAGGACAAGATACGCAGTATTTT. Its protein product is CASNLRAGQDTQYF.

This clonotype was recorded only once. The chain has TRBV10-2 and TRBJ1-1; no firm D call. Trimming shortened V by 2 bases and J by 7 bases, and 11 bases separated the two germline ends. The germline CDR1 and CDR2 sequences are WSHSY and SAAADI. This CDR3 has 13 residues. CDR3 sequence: CASSEAGEGEAFF. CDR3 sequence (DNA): TGCGCCAGCAGTGAGGCCGGGGAGGGTGAAGCTTTCTTT.

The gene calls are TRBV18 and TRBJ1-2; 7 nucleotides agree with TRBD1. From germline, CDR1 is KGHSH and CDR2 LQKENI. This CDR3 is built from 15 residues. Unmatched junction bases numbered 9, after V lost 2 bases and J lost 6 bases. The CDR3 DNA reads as TGTGCCAGCTCACCAGTCACCCCAGGGGGAAATGGCTACACCTTC. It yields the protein CASSPVTPGGNGYTF.

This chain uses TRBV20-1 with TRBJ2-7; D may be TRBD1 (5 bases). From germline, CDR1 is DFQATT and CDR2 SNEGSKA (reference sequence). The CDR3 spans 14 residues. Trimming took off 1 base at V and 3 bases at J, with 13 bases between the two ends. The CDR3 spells CSARGGRVSYEQYF. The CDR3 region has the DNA TGCAGTGCTAGAGGGGGCCGGGTAAGCTACGAGCAGTACTTC.

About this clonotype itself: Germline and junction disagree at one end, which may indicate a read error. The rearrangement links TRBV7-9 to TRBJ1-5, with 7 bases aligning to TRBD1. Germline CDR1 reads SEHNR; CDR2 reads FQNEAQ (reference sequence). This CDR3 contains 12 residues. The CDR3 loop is CTSSTGDQPQHF. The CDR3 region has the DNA TGTACCAGCAGCACAGGGGATCAGCCCCAGCATTTT.

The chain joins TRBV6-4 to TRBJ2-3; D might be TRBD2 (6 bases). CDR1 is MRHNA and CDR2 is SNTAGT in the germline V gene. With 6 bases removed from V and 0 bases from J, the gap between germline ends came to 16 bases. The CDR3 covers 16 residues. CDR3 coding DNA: TGTGCCAGCAGCACACCCCCAGGGACTAGCACAGATACGCAGTATTTT. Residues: CASSTPPGTSTDTQYF.

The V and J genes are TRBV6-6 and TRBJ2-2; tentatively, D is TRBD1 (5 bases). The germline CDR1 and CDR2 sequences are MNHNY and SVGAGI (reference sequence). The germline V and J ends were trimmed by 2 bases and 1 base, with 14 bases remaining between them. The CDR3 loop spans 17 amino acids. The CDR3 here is CASSYGAMGENTGELFF. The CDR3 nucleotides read TGTGCCAGCAGTTACGGGGCTATGGGTGAGAACACCGGGGAGCTGTTTTTT.